This entry is about one T cell receptor (beta chain). The sample comes from a study of CD8+ T cells in alopecia areata. It was cDNA, reverse transcribed from extracted RNA, that served as the sequencing template. The method was immunoSEQ multiplex PCR; TCRdb's version includes in-frame clones alone and lacks a portion of them. Of hundreds of thousands of clones listed, 65% to 70% are singletons. Trimming left V 3 bases short and J 2 bases short, with 7 bases between. This CDR3 region has 13 residues. The germline V gene encodes CDR1 KGHSH and CDR2 LQKENI. Lesional scalp punch biopsies and peripheral blood were collected from alopecia areata patients.

The J gene is TRBJ2-5, the V gene TRBV18; D unresolved. Sequences were derived from CD4+ T cells sorted from blood, sampled at week 0. The TCR was taken from a human donor with alopecia areata. CDR3: CASSPSVQETQYF. In DNA form, the CDR3 reads TGTGCCAGCTCACCGTCAGTTCAAGAGACCCAGTACTTC.